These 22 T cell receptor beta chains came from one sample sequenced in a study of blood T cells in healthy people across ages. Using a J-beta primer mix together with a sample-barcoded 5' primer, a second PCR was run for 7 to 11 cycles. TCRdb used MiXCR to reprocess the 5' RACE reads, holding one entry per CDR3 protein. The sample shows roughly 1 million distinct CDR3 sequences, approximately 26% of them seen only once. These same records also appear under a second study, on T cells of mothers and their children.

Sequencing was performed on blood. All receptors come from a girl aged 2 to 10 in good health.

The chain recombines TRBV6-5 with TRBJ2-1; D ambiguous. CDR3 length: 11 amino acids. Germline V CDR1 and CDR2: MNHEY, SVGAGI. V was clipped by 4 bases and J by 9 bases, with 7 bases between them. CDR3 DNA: TGTGCCAGCAGTTCACCGCGTGAGCAGTTCTTC. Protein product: CASSSPREQFF.

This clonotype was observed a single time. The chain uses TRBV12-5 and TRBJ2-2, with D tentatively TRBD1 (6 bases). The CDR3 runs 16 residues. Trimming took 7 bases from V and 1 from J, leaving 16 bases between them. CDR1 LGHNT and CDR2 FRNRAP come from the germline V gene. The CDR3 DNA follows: TGTGCTAGTGTTCATCAGGGGTTTTTGAACACCGGGGAGCTGTTTTTT. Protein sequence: CASVHQGFLNTGELFF.

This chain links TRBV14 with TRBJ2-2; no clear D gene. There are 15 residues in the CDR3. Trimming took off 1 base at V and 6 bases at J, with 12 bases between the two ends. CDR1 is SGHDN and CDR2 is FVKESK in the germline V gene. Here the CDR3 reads CASSQAFPIAGELFF. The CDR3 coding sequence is TGTGCCAGCAGCCAAGCATTTCCTATTGCCGGGGAGCTGTTTTTT. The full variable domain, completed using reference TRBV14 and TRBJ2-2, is EAGVTQFPSHSVIEKGQTVTLRCDPISGHDNLYWYRRVMGKEIKFLLHFVKESKQDESGMPNNRFLAERTGGTYSTLKVQPAELEDSGVYFCASSQAFPIAGELFFGEGSRLTVL.

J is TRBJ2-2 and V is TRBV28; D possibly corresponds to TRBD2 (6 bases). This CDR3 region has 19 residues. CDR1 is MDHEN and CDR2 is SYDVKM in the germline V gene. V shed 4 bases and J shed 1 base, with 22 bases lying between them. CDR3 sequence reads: CASSSEEGFGVGNTGELFF. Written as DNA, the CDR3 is TGTGCCAGCAGTTCAGAGGAGGGGTTTGGGGTCGGGAACACCGGGGAGCTGTTTTTT.

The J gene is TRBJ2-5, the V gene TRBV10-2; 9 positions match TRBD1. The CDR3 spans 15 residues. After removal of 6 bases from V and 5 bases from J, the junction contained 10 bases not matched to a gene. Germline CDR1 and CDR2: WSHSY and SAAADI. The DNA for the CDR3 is TGCGCCAGCAGCCCCTCGGGACAGGGCAAGGAGACCCAGTACTTC. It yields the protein CASSPSGQGKETQYF.

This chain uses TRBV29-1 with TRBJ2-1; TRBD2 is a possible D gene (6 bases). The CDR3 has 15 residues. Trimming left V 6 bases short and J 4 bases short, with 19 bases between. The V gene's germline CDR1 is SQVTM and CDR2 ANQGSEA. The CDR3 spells CSVVRTTTPYNEQFF. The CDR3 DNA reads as TGCAGCGTAGTTAGGACTACAACACCTTACAATGAGCAGTTCTTC.

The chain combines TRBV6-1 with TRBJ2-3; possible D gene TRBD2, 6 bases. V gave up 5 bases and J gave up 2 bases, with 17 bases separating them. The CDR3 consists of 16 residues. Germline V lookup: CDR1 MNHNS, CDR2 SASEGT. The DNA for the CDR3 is TGTGCCAGCAGTCCGGGACTCACTGATTACACAGATACGCAGTATTTT. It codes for CASSPGLTDYTDTQYF.

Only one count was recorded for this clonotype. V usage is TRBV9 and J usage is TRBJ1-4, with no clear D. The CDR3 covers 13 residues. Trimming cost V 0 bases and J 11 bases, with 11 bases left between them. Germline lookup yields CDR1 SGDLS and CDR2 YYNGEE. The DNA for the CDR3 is TGTGCCAGCAGCGTAGAGGTATTTGGGAAACTGTTTTTT. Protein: CASSVEVFGKLFF. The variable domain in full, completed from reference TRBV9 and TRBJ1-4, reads DSGVTQTPKHLITATGQRVTLRCSPRSGDLSVYWYQQSLDQGLQFLIQYYNGEERAKGNILERFSAQQFPDLHSELNLSSLELGDSALYFCASSVEVFGKLFFGSGTQLSVL.

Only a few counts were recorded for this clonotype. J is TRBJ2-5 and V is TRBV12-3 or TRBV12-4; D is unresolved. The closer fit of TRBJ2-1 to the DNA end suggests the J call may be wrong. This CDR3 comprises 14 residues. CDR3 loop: CASSLNFPVDEQFF. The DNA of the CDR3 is TGTGCCAGCAGTTTAAACTTCCCCGTAGATGAGCAGTTCTTC.

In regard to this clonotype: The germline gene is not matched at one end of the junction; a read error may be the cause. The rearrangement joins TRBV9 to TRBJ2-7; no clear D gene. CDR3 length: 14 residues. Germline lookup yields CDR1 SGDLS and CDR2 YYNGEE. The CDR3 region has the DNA TGTGCCAGCAGCGTAGGAGTAGGGCTCTACGACCAGTACTTC. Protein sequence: CASSVGVGLYDQYF.

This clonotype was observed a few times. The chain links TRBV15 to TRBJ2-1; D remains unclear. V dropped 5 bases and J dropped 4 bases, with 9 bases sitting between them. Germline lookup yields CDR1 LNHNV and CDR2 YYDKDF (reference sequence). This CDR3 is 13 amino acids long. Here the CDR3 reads CATSPNRYNEQFF. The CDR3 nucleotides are TGTGCCACCAGCCCCAACCGGTACAATGAGCAGTTCTTC.

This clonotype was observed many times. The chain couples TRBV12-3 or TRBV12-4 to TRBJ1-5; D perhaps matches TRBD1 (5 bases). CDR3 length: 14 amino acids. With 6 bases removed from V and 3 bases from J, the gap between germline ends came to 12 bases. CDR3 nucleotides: TGTGCCAGCAGCCCAGGGACGATCAATCAGCCCCAGCATTTT. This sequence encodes CASSPGTINQPQHF.

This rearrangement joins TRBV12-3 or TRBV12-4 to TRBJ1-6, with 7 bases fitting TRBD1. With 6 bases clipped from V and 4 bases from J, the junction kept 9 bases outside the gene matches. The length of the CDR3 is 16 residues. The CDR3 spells CASSQTRTGYNSPLHF. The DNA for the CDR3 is TGTGCCAGCAGCCAAACCCGGACAGGTTATAATTCACCCCTCCACTTT.

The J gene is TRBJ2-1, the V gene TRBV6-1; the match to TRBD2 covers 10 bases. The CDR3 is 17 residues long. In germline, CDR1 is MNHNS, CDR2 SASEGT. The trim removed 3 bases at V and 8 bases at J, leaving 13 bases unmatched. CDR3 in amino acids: CASSEYQLAGKWDEQFF. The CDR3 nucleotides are TGTGCCAGCAGTGAGTACCAACTAGCGGGAAAGTGGGATGAGCAGTTCTTC.

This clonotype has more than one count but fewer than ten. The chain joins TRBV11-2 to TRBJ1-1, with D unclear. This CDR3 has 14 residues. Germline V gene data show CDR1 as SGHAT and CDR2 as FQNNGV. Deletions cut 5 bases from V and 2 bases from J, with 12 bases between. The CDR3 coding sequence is TGTGCCAGCAGCGGGCGGACGGGAAACACTGAAGCTTTCTTT. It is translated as CASSGRTGNTEAFF.

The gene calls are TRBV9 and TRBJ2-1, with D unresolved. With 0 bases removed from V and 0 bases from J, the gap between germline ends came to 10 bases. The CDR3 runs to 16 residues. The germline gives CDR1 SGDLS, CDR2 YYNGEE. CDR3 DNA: TGTGCCAGCAGCGTAGTTGCCTCCAGCTCCTACAATGAGCAGTTCTTC. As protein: CASSVVASSSYNEQFF.

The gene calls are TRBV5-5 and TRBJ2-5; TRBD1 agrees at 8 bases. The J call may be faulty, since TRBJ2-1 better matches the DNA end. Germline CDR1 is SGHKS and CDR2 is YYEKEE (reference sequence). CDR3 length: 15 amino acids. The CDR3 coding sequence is TGTGCCAGCAGCTTCCTCCAGGGGGCCTTCAATGAGCAGTTCTTC. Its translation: CASSFLQGAFNEQFF.

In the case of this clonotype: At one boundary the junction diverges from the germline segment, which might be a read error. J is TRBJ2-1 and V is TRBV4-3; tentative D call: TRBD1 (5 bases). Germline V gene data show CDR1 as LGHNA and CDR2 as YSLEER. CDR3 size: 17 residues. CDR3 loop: CASNQDSAGLGYNEQFF. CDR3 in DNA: TGCGCCAGCAACCAAGATTCAGCAGGGTTGGGTTACAATGAGCAGTTCTTC.

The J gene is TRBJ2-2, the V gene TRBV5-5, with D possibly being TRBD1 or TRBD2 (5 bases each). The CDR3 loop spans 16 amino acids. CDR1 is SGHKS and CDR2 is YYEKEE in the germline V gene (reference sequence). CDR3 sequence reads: CTTNPPGLGNTGELFF. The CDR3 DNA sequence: TGTACCACCAACCCTCCGGGGCTAGGGAACACCGGGGAGCTGTTTTTT.

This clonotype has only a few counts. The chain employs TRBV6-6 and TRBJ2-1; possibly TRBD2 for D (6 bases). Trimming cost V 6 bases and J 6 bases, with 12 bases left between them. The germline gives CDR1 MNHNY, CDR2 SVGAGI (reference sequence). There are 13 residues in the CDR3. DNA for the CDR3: TGTGCCAGCAGAGCGGGCGCTTTCAATGAGCAGTTCTTC. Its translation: CASRAGAFNEQFF.

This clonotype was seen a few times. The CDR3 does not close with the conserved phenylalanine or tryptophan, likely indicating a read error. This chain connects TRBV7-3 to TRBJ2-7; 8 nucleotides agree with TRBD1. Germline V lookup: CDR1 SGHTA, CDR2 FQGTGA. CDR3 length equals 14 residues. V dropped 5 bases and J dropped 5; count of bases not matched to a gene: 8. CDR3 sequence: CASSPRDRLDEQYL. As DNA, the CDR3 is TGTGCCAGCAGCCCCCGGGACAGGTTAGACGAGCAGTACCTC.

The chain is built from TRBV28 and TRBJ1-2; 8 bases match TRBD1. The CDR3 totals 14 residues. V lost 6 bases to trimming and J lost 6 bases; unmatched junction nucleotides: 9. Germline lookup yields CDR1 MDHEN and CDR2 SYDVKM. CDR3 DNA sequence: TGTGCCAGCAGCGGACAGGGATATTTCCATGGCTACACCTTC. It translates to CASSGQGYFHGYTF.